This paragraph covers one TCR beta chain sequence. The antigen remains unidentified. The sample comes from a study of tumor-infiltrating lymphocytes in primary liver carcinoma. Findings and limits, study-wide: Lesser overlap characterized tumor-adjacent and tumor-blood pairs relative to tumor region pairs. All five tumor regions shared only about 8-25% of top clones.

The source material, 20-30 mg of unsorted bulk tissue, was used to co-extract RNA and DNA. Trimming cost V 5 bases and J 5 bases; bases outside gene matches: 12. There are 16 residues in the CDR3. In germline, CDR1 is SGHAT, CDR2 FQNNGV. Reverse transcription of roughly 0.5 ug total RNA with a constant-region primer produced TCR beta cDNA. It was through three nested multiplex PCR rounds of slightly modified ARM-PCR that TCR beta libraries arose. Two initial PCR rounds of approximately 10 cycles each paired TRBV1-TRBV30 forward primers with a C-beta reverse primer. Each CDR3 protein gets one entry after TCRdb re-called the multiplex PCR reads with MiXCR. This sample yields roughly 120,000 distinct CDR3 sequences, of which about 59% are seen a single time; approximately 9.7% belongs to the top ten.

Sequencing used liver tumor tissue from sampling region 1. Subset specified: tumor region T1, superior pole. The chain has TRBV11-2 and TRBJ2-4, with 7 bases matching TRBD1. The sequence came from a woman aged 55-70 years with primary liver carcinoma and hepatitis B virus infection. CDR3 coding DNA: TGTGCCAGCAGCCCACGGACAGGATTGGCCCAAAACATTCAGTACTTC. Translation: CASSPRTGLAQNIQYF.